Reported below is one T cell receptor (beta chain). The source of the sample is a study of blood T cell repertoires in COVID-19. Study-level background: The United States, Italy and Spain supplied acute and convalescent COVID-19 samples.

The CDR3 has 16 amino acids. With 5 bases clipped from V and 0 bases from J, the junction kept 6 bases outside the gene matches. Germline CDR1 is MDHEN and CDR2 is SYDVKM. The assay was immunoSEQ multiplex PCR, and TCRdb's table has in-frame clones only and misses some. This sample has some 200,000 clones, with approximately 85% found just once. This sequence originates from a woman in her seventies with COVID-19, enrolled during active disease. The sequencing input was peripheral blood. The chain has TRBV28 and TRBJ2-2; TRBD2 matches at 7 bases. CDR3 coding DNA: TGTGCCAGCAGTCCGTGGGGAGGGGCGAACACCGGGGAGCTGTTTTTT. Its protein product is CASSPWGGANTGELFF.